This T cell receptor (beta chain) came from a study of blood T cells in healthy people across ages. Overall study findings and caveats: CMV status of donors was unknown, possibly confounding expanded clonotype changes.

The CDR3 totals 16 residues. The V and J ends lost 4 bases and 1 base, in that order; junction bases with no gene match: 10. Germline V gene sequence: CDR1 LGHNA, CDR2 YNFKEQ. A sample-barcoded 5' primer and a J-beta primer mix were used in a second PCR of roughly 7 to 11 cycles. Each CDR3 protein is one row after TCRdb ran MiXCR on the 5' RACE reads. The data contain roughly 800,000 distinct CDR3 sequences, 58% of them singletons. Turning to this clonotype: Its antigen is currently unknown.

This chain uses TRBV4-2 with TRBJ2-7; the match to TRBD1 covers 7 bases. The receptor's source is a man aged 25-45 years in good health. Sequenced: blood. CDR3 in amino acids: CASSPGAGTASYEQYF. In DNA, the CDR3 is TGTGCCAGCAGCCCAGGGGCCGGGACAGCATCCTACGAGCAGTACTTC.